This T cell receptor (beta chain) was profiled in a study of response to subunit inactivated influenza vaccine (dated by TCRdb to the late 2010s). Broadly, across the study: Deep quantitative T cell receptor repertoire profiling was used in the study to track responses to a trivalent subunit inactivated influenza vaccine.

The germline V gene specifies MGHRA as CDR1 and YSYEKL as CDR2. V is cut back by 3 bases and J by 4 bases, with 8 bases in the junction unmatched. There are 15 amino acids in the CDR3, from cysteine to phenylalanine inclusive. The retained sequence is limited to the CDR3, 45 bases, with the frame set at the first base. This clonotype has a handful of counts. The antigen this receptor binds is unknown. The input lacks base qualities; no much larger clone sits a single base away. Overall study results and their limits: The authors proposed that each seasonal influenza vaccination may bring in only a limited number of new T cells.

Libraries were made using RT-PCR. Instrument used: Illumina HiSeq 2500. TCRdb trimmed the raw reads at Q25, called clones with MiXCR and kept productive beta chains. Entries that share a CDR3 protein sequence are merged under the most common genes and DNA. The sample table shows more than 500,000 distinct CDR3 sequences, and about 10% are seen once. The ten top clones hold about 11% of the sample. Another study also made use of these data, one on T cells expressing NK-cell markers. The second paper states: 5'RACE template switching, by which a universal primer site and unique molecular identifiers were added, was used to make TCR beta cDNA libraries. Three sorted T-cell subsets (CD3+CD56+NKG2C+, CD3+CD56+NKG2C- and CD3+CD56-NKG2C+) from roughly 8 donors had their TCR beta-chain repertoires profiled. Among the eight sequenced donors, seven were HCMV-seropositive and one was HCMV-seronegative. To restrict sorting to alphabetaTCR-expressing T cells, an anti-gammadeltaTCR antibody was added in several experiments. In several donors, the dominant CD3+CD56+NKG2C+ clonotypes ranked among the top 10 CD8+ clonotypes, making up 1.0-7.0% of CD8+ T cells. Those dominant clonotypes were again the most abundant among CD3+CD56-NKG2C+ cells in a few donors, at roughly 25-65%. It remained unclear whether the expanded NKG2C-expressing T cell clones were specific for HCMV antigens. Randomly selected healthy volunteers, three men and five women, were used as the eight sequenced donors. HCMV serostatus was determined by detecting HCMV-specific IgG in serum with a commercial ELISA kit. Peripheral blood mononuclear cells were isolated from blood by Ficoll density gradient centrifugation. Bulk peripheral blood T-cell repertoires were additionally sequenced from unsorted PBMC for six donors. cDNA synthesis was primed from the TCR beta constant segment and was followed by two successive PCR amplification steps. The libraries were sequenced on Illumina HiSeq 2000/2500, MiSeq or NextSeq, producing 2 x 150 bp reads. MIGEC was used to demultiplex reads and group reads by UMI, and MiTCR was used to assemble and quantify clonotypes. To exclude erroneous sequences, only TCR cDNA sequences supported by at least two reads were retained. Downstream repertoire analysis used the tcR package, and clonotypes were matched across fractions by CDR3 nucleotide sequence plus V segment. VDJmatch was used to annotate antigen specificity against VDJdb, with one amino acid substitution in CDR3 permitted.

Recombination linked TRBV4-1 to TRBJ2-7; 8 central nucleotides agree with TRBD1. The specimen was PBMCs from blood, collected on the day of vaccination. This clonotype was sampled from a middle-aged man who received an inactivated influenza vaccine. Donor details come from another sample of the same person, matched by shared clones. The sequenced DNA: TGCGCCAGCAGCCACGAGACAGGGGATTTTTACGAGCAGTACTTC. This is translated as CASSHETGDFYEQYF.